The T cell receptor beta chain under discussion was sequenced for a study of control samples from healthy donors and cancer patients (dated by TCRdb to 2019 to 2021). The receptor library was made with the immunoSEQ multiplex PCR assay. The table was pulled from immuneACCESS by TCRdb, which kept in-frame rearrangements only. Such tables lose some clones; where checked, under half of the loss comes from unresolved V genes, and the rest has no known cause. The sample records 120,000 or so clones, around 90% of which are singletons. Of the sample, more than 8% is held by the ten largest clones. Concerning this clone itself: Its specific antigen is unknown. Base qualities are not recorded, but no much larger clone differs from it by a single base.

The germline V gene (reference sequence) provides CDR1 LNHDA and CDR2 SQIVND. The CDR3 goes from the cysteine to the phenylalanine over 15 residues. Solely the CDR3 DNA is kept, with 45 bases framed from the first base. Between the V and J ends, shortened by 4 bases and 7 bases respectively, the junction contains 17 bases. The material sequenced was blood. The receptor was derived from a man aged 35-49 years in good health. This receptor chain uses TRBV19 and TRBJ1-5; the D gene lacks a confident call. CDR3 protein: CASSTRPMQVQPQHF. The base sequence is TGTGCCAGTAGTACCCGCCCAATGCAGGTCCAGCCCCAGCATTTT.